This passage covers 8 T cell receptor beta chains from one sample sequenced in a study of blood T cell repertoires in COVID-19. TCRdb's table, derived via immunoSEQ multiplex PCR, lists solely in-frame clones and lacks some. The table records approximately 230,000 clones, just over 85% of them present only once. Source material: PBMCs or T cells enriched from blood (not recorded which). The receptors come from a woman aged 45-59 years with acute COVID-19.

In its sample, this clone was seen once. This chain joins TRBV5-5 and TRBJ1-4; the match to TRBD1 covers 7 bases. V shed 3 bases and J 8 bases; nucleotides not matched to a gene: 10. The CDR3 has 15 residues. Germline-derived CDR1 and CDR2 are SGHKS and YYEKEE (reference sequence). The CDR3 nucleotides read TGTGCCAGCAGCTCCCACCCAGGGGGAGGCGAAAAACTGTTTTTT. As protein: CASSSHPGGGEKLFF.

V gene TRBV2 combines with J gene TRBJ2-3, with 8 bases fitting TRBD1. J lost 0 bases, V lost 9 bases, and 8 bases had no gene match. This CDR3 has 15 amino acids. Germline V gene lookup returns CDR1 SNHLY and CDR2 FYNNEI. The DNA of the CDR3 is TGTGCCAGTCCCGGGACAGGAACTAGCACAGATACGCAGTATTTT. Translated: CASPGTGTSTDTQYF.

The chain recombines TRBV6-6 with TRBJ1-1; 7 bases are a match to TRBD1. The CDR3 contains 16 residues. J was trimmed by 1 base and V by 4 bases; bases with no gene match: 9. Germline V gives CDR1 MNHNY, CDR2 SVGAGI (reference sequence). The CDR3 DNA sequence: TGTGCCAGCAGTTCGACCAAACAGGGGAAGAACACTGAAGCTTTCTTT. This codes for CASSSTKQGKNTEAFF.

This rearrangement joins TRBV12-3 or TRBV12-4 to TRBJ1-2, with a weak D call TRBD1 (6 bases). V lost 3 bases to trimming and J lost 7 bases, with 12 bases between them. The CDR3 is 13 residues long. The DNA of the CDR3 is TGTGCCAGCAGTTTGCAACAGGGAATTGGCTACACCTTC. Residues: CASSLQQGIGYTF.

The chain employs TRBV19 and TRBJ1-3; D is perhaps TRBD1 (5 bases). The CDR3 runs to 14 residues. V dropped 3 bases and J dropped 7 bases, with 13 bases sitting between them. The germline V gene has CDR1 LNHDA and CDR2 SQIVND (reference sequence). CDR3 DNA: TGTGCCAGTAGTATCGTCGCAGGGATTAACACCATATATTTT. The encoded protein is CASSIVAGINTIYF.

The rearrangement links TRBV5-4 to TRBJ2-2; 8 bases are a match to TRBD2. V dropped 4 bases and J dropped 0; count of bases not matched to a gene: 5. This CDR3 is built from 16 residues. The germline V gene has CDR1 SGHNT and CDR2 YYREEE (reference sequence). In DNA, the CDR3 is TGTGCCAGCAGCCCTGGGACTAGGACGAACACCGGGGAGCTGTTTTTT. The encoded protein is CASSPGTRTNTGELFF.

The chain combines TRBV7-2 with TRBJ1-1; 7 bases are a match to TRBD1. The junction had 6 bases not matched to a gene; V was cut back by 2 bases and J by 6 bases. Germline V gives CDR1 SGHTA, CDR2 FQGNSA. This CDR3 has 14 amino acids. For the CDR3, the DNA is TGTGCCAGCAGCTTAAGACAGGGAACTGCTGAAGCTTTCTTT. Protein product: CASSLRQGTAEAFF.

The chain links TRBV6-5 to TRBJ2-7; TRBD2 might be the D (5 bases). The CDR3 totals 13 residues. Trimming removed 7 bases from V and 1 base from J, with 11 bases in between. The germline V gene encodes CDR1 MNHEY and CDR2 SVGAGI. This CDR3 is CASIPGTSYEQYF. The CDR3 nucleotides are TGTGCCAGCATCCCGGGAACGTCCTACGAGCAGTACTTC.